These 3 T cell receptor beta chains were all obtained from the same sample, sequenced in a study of T cell changes during pregnancy in multiple sclerosis. The table came from immunoSEQ multiplex PCR; TCRdb's copy has only in-frame clones and leaves some out. Among 55,000 to 80,000 clones, about 95% were seen once, and the ten largest hold approximately 0.63%. Sequenced material: peripheral blood, taken in the third trimester of pregnancy. The receptor set was obtained from a female donor with multiple sclerosis, enrolled in a pregnancy study.

The chain is built from TRBV7-2 and TRBJ1-2; D is ambiguous. Germline V gives CDR1 SGHTA, CDR2 FQGNSA. This CDR3 has 13 residues. Trimming cost V 5 bases and J 4 bases, with 11 bases left between them. The CDR3 spells CASSPGTAYGYTF. DNA for the CDR3: TGTGCCAGCAGCCCGGGTACCGCCTATGGCTACACCTTC.

V and J are TRBV9 and TRBJ2-2; tentative D call: TRBD2 (7 bases). The germline gives CDR1 SGDLS, CDR2 YYNGEE. The V and J ends lost 3 bases and 7 bases respectively, with 22 bases between them. The CDR3 has 17 residues. The CDR3 coding sequence is TGTGCCAGCAGCGCAAGATGGGGGGGCCTGGGGAGCGGGGAGCTGTTTTTT. This translates into CASSARWGGLGSGELFF. Filled out from reference TRBV9 and TRBJ2-2, the complete variable domain reads DSGVTQTPKHLITATGQRVTLRCSPRSGDLSVYWYQQSLDQGLQFLIQYYNGEERAKGNILERFSAQQFPDLHSELNLSSLELGDSALYFCASSARWGGLGSGELFFGEGSRLTVL.

V and J are TRBV7-2 and TRBJ1-3, with D possibly TRBD1 on 6 matching bases. The CDR3 loop spans 17 amino acids. Germline V gene sequence: CDR1 SGHTA, CDR2 FQGNSA. V was shortened by 2 bases and J by 0 bases, with 14 bases between the two germline ends. CDR3 DNA: TGTGCCAGCAGCTTACTGACAGGCCTCAGCTCTGGAAACACCATATATTTT. It codes for CASSLLTGLSSGNTIYF. The complete variable domain, with remaining parts taken from reference TRBV7-2 and TRBJ1-3, reads GAGVSQSPSNKVTEKGKDVELRCDPISGHTALYWYRQSLGQGLEFLIYFQGNSAPDKSGLPSDRFSAERTGGSVSTLTIQRTQQEDSAVYLCASSLLTGLSSGNTIYFGEGSWLTVV.